This T cell receptor (beta chain) was documented in a study of blood T cell repertoires in COVID-19. Study details: Samples of COVID-19 (acute and convalescent) were obtained from the United States, Italy and Spain.

V trimming: 3 bases; J trimming: 4 bases; junction bases outside the gene matches: 6. The length of the CDR3 is 15 residues. The germline V gene encodes CDR1 SGHTA and CDR2 FQGNSA. In the authors' workflow: Amplifying reference gene primers gave estimates of nucleated cell counts. The table came from immunoSEQ multiplex PCR; TCRdb's copy has only in-frame clones and leaves some out. V, J and clone size are taken as reported in that table, and D and trimming were inferred from the DNA itself. Of roughly 26,000 clones detected, more than 65% appear once; the ten largest clones hold around a third. Sequenced: peripheral blood. V gene TRBV7-2 combines with J gene TRBJ1-2; 9 bases line up with TRBD1. The clonotype originates from a human donor in a cohort sampled during active COVID-19. Here the CDR3 DNA reads TGTGCCAGCAGCTTGAAGACAGGGGGGCTCTATGGCTACACCTTC. Translating it yields CASSLKTGGLYGYTF.